Presented here are 2 T cell receptor beta chains from one specimen sequenced in a study of immune heterogeneity within non-small cell lung tumors. Bulk tumor gDNA, 450 to 650 ng per sample, served as the TCR template. Biopsies that were spaced far apart were taken, several per primary tumor, during surgery. Curative surgery was performed on patients who had untreated, newly diagnosed non-small cell lung cancer. TCR beta CDR3 was amplified by multiplex PCR, first round ten to eleven cycles, 32 V and 13 J primers. TCRdb fed the multiplex PCR reads into MiXCR, producing one record per CDR3 protein. The repertoire includes roughly 2,700 distinct CDR3 sequences, roughly 40% of them detected once, and around 23% sits in the top ten. Sequencing was done on a sample of lung tumor tissue. The receptors derive from a woman aged 50 to 65 with non-small cell lung cancer.

CDR3 residues: CAISESGVEAFF. CDR3 nucleotide sequence: TGTGCCATCAGTGAGTCGGGGGTTGAGGCTTTCTTT. The V and J genes are TRBV10-3 and TRBJ1-1; D is perhaps TRBD1 (5 bases). Germline-derived CDR1 and CDR2 are ENHRY and SYGVKD. Trimming removed 0 bases from V and 11 bases from J, with 10 bases in between. This CDR3 spans 12 amino acids.

This clonotype is medium-sized. The rearrangement joins TRBV4-1 to TRBJ2-3; 13 bases are shared with TRBD2. The CDR3 sequence is 19 residues long. Germline CDR1 MGHRA, CDR2 YSYEKL. J gave up 2 bases and V 2 bases, and 10 bases lay outside the gene matches. The CDR3 spells CASSQRGLGLAGVTDTQYF. DNA of the CDR3: TGCGCCAGCAGCCAAAGGGGGCTTGGACTAGCGGGAGTCACAGATACGCAGTATTTT.